This is a list of T cell receptor beta chains from one sample in a study of CD8 T cells in acute hepatitis C reinfection. Profiled with immunoSEQ multiplex PCR; TCRdb holds only in-frame clones, not every one. The table lists about 38,000 clones, approximately 85% of them singletons. The specimen sequenced was naive CD8+ T cells from PBMCs. The receptors here all came from a woman aged 18-30 years who spontaneously cleared hepatitis C infection. The CDR3 runs from the conserved cysteine through the conserved F or W. A D gene is named only where the DNA matches it firmly.

d_call	v_call	cdr3_aa
NA	TRBV27	CASLGSTEAFF
NA	TRBV7-9	CASATGESSYNEQFF
NA	TRBV5-1	CASSFYFTGNNEQFF
NA	TRBV7-9	CASSRESIPQSVGAFF
NA	TRBV25-1	CASSEGGEQETQYF
NA	TRBV29-1	CSVVRGHPDTGELFF
NA	TRBV20-1	CSALYDTQYF
TRBD1	TRBV7-2	CASSLTGATGELFF
NA	TRBV2	CASTITGSEAFF
NA	TRBV7-9	CASSLALVKNYGYTF
TRBD1	TRBV19	CASNKGQIMNTEAFF
NA	TRBV7-3	CASSPGLSGYNEQFF
TRBD1	TRBV4-1	CASSQAPGGGTEAFF
NA	TRBV7-9	CASSLGGAQLYEQYF
NA	TRBV4-1	CASSQEWDTYSNQPQHF
NA	TRBV27	CASSLLNEQFF